The entry below gives a single T cell receptor beta chain sequence along with its context. Its antigen is unidentified. V lost 4 bases to trimming and J lost 3 bases, with 19 bases between them. The CDR3 consists of 16 residues. The germline V gene encodes CDR1 MDHEN and CDR2 SYDVKM. The sample is drawn from a study of graft-versus-host responses after intestinal transplantation. Study background: Transplants given to recipients were multivisceral, liver-intestinal, or isolated intestinal. Following induction with anti-thymocyte globulin, all recipients were given tacrolimus and steroids for approximately 3 years.

Notes on the study in general: Circulating GvH clone levels at their peak were associated with HvG declines (early post-transplant). Where graft-donor T cell macrochimerism was present, patients had high graft-versus-host to host-versus-graft clonal ratios in allografts.

TCRdb's table, derived via immunoSEQ multiplex PCR, lists solely in-frame clones and lacks some. The table lists over 100,000 clones, roughly 87% of them singletons, with around 0.96% in the top ten. Sequenced here: unstimulated CD4+ T cells sorted from spleen or lymph node cells, sampled before intestinal transplant. J is TRBJ2-7 and V is TRBV28; no definite D call. The receptor was isolated from a human donor who received an intestinal transplant. CDR3 DNA sequence: TGTGCCAGCAGTTGGGCACAACCCCACCCCGGCTACGAGCAGTACTTC. Amino acid sequence: CASSWAQPHPGYEQYF.